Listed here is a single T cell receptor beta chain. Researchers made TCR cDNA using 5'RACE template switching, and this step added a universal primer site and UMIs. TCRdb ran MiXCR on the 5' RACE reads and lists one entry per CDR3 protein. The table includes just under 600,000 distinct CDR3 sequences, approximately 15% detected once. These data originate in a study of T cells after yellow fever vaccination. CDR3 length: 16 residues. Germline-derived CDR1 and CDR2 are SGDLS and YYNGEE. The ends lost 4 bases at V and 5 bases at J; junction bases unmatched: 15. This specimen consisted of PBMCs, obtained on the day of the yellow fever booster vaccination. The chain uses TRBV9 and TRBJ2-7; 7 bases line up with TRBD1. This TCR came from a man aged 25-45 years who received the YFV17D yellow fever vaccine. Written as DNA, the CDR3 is TGTGCCAGCAGCCCTTCAGGACAGGTACATCGTAACGAGCAGTACTTC. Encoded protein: CASSPSGQVHRNEQYF.